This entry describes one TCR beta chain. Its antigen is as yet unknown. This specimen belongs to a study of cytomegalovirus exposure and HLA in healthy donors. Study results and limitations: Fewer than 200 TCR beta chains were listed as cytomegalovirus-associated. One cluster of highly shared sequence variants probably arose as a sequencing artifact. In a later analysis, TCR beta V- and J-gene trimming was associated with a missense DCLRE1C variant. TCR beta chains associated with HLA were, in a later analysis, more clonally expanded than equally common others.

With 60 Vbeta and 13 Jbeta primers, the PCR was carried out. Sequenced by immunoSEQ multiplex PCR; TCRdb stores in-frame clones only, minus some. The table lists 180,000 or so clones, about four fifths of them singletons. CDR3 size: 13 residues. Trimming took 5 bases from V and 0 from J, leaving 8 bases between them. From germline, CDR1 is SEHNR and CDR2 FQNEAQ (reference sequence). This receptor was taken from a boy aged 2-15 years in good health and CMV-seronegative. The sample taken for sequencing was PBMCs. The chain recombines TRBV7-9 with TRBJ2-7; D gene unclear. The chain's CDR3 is CASSRLSSYEQYF. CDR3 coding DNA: TGTGCCAGCAGCCGACTGAGCTCCTACGAGCAGTACTTC.